The 23 T cell receptor beta chains below all came from one sample that was sequenced in a study of long-term antiretroviral therapy in people with HIV. A v3.0 immunoSEQ assay was performed at survey level. Repertoires were generated with immunoSEQ multiplex PCR, while TCRdb's copy carries only in-frame clones and drops some. The sample carries around 26,000 clones, 85% to 95% recorded once. This material consisted of unsorted PBMCs, taken 7.6 years after starting antiretroviral therapy. These receptors came from a woman between 40 and 55 years old with HIV.

V gene TRBV2 combines with J gene TRBJ1-5, with D perhaps matching TRBD1 (5 bases). Trimming shortened V by 5 bases and J by 4 bases, and 9 bases separated the two germline ends. Germline lookup yields CDR1 SNHLY and CDR2 FYNNEI. The CDR3 totals 13 residues. The CDR3 sequence: CASSRQRNQPQHF. CDR3 sequence (DNA): TGTGCCAGCAGTAGACAGCGGAATCAGCCCCAGCATTTT.

The rearrangement uses TRBV6-1 and TRBJ2-3; D remains unclear. The CDR3 consists of 13 residues. The V gene lost 4 bases and the J gene lost 0 bases, with 5 bases spanning the gap. The germline V gene has CDR1 MNHNS and CDR2 SASEGT. The CDR3 sequence is CASSGSSTDTQYF. CDR3 bases: TGTGCCAGCAGTGGATCTAGCACAGATACGCAGTATTTT.

This chain uses TRBV6-1 with TRBJ2-7; 10 nucleotides match TRBD1. The germline CDR1 and CDR2 sequences are MNHNS and SASEGT. The CDR3 contains 16 residues. Germline trimming cut 4 bases from V and 0 bases from J; bases unmatched to any gene: 6. The CDR3 DNA reads TGTGCCAGCAGTGGGAACCGGGACAGGGGCTCCTACGAGCAGTACTTC. The encoded protein is CASSGNRDRGSYEQYF.

The genes are TRBV2 and TRBJ2-5; D is possibly TRBD1 (7 bases). From germline, CDR1 is SNHLY and CDR2 FYNNEI. The ends were cut back, 2 bases at V and 1 base at J, with 14 bases in the middle. The CDR3 runs to 16 residues. The CDR3 nucleotides read TGTGCCAGCAGTGAACAGGGGGGACAGCTCCAAGAGACCCAGTACTTC. As protein: CASSEQGGQLQETQYF.

The rearrangement links TRBV7-3 to TRBJ1-3; D uncertain. The CDR3 is made up of 13 amino acids. The germline V and J ends were trimmed by 5 bases and 0 bases, with 5 bases remaining between them. Germline CDR1 and CDR2: SGHTA and FQGTGA. As DNA, the CDR3 is TGTGCCAGCAGCCCCGACTCTGGAAACACCATATATTTT. This encodes CASSPDSGNTIYF. Supplemented by reference TRBV7-3 and TRBJ1-3, the full variable domain reads GAGVSQTPSNKVTEKGKYVELRCDPISGHTALYWYRQSLGQGPEFLIYFQGTGAADDSGLPNDRFFAVRPEGSVSTLKIQRTERGDSAVYLCASSPDSGNTIYFGEGSWLTVV.

The rearrangement links TRBV7-2 to TRBJ1-1, with 9 bases fitting TRBD1. The germline V gene has CDR1 SGHTA and CDR2 FQGNSA. The CDR3 is 16 residues long. The V segment lost 4 bases and the J segment 0 bases; nucleotides outside the gene matches: 6. CDR3 protein: CASSSQGAGVNTEAFF. DNA of the CDR3: TGTGCCAGCAGCTCACAGGGGGCGGGGGTGAACACTGAAGCTTTCTTT.

This clone showed up just once. The chain combines TRBV5-1 with TRBJ2-1; 11 bases are a match to TRBD2. V dropped 3 bases and J dropped 7; count of bases not matched to a gene: 9. The CDR3 is 16 amino acids. Looked up from germline, CDR1 is SGHRS and CDR2 is YFSETQ. This CDR3 reads CASSSPGLAEGNEQFF. As DNA, the CDR3 is TGCGCCAGCAGCTCTCCGGGACTAGCGGAGGGGAATGAGCAGTTCTTC.

The chain uses TRBV28 and TRBJ1-6; D is ambiguous. V lost 7 bases, J lost 14 bases, and 18 bases lay in between. CDR3 length: 13 residues. From germline, CDR1 is MDHEN and CDR2 SYDVKM. The DNA for the CDR3 is TGTGCCAGCATCCCAGCAACCCGTGATTCCCTCCACTTT. Its protein is CASIPATRDSLHF.

This chain joins TRBV7-2 and TRBJ1-1; 12 nucleotides match TRBD1. Germline CDR1 SGHTA, CDR2 FQGNSA. This CDR3 has 16 residues. V dropped 5 bases and J dropped 5; count of bases not matched to a gene: 9. DNA of the CDR3: TGTGCCAGCAGCACGGGACAGGGGGCCTGGGGAACTGAAGCTTTCTTT. It yields the protein CASSTGQGAWGTEAFF.

The chain is built from TRBV11-3 and TRBJ2-5; 9 bases map to TRBD1. The CDR3 consists of 15 residues. CDR1 is SGHNT and CDR2 is YENEEA in the germline V gene. V shed 5 bases and J 1 base; nucleotides not matched to a gene: 5. The CDR3 protein is CASSPGTGLQETQYF. The CDR3 DNA is TGTGCCAGCAGCCCCGGGACAGGGCTCCAAGAGACCCAGTACTTC.

The V call is TRBV25-1, the J call TRBJ1-2; a possible D gene is TRBD1 (6 bases). Per germline, CDR1 MGHDK and CDR2 SYGVNS. The ends were cut back, 5 bases at V and 12 bases at J, with 25 bases in the middle. This CDR3 region has 15 residues. CDR3 sequence: CASSSNTGLPGENTF. CDR3 bases: TGTGCCAGCAGTTCGAATACAGGGCTCCCCGGAGAGAACACCTTC.

V usage is TRBV4-3 and J usage is TRBJ2-2; 7 bases agree with TRBD2. The CDR3 has 15 amino acids. V lost 4 bases and J lost 4; bases outside the gene matches: 6. Germline V gene data show CDR1 as LGHNA and CDR2 as YSLEER. The CDR3 bases are TGCGCCAGCAGCCGAGGGTCGGGAGGCACCGGGGAGCTGTTTTTT. It encodes CASSRGSGGTGELFF.

V is TRBV10-2 and J is TRBJ1-4; 9 bases line up with TRBD1. CDR1 and CDR2 from the germline V gene are WSHSY and SAAADI. J was trimmed by 0 bases and V by 5 bases; bases with no gene match: 4. This CDR3 is built from 16 residues. For the CDR3, the DNA is TGCGCCAGCAGTCGGAGACAGGGGGCAACTAATGAAAAACTGTTTTTT. Amino acid sequence: CASSRRQGATNEKLFF.

This sequence joins TRBV7-9 and TRBJ1-4; 7 bases are a match to TRBD1. Germline lookup yields CDR1 SEHNR and CDR2 FQNEAQ (reference sequence). Losses at the gene ends were 5 bases for V and 8 bases for J; bases not matched to a gene: 11. The CDR3 runs 15 residues. The CDR3 here is CASSPGGGVAEKLFF. The CDR3 nucleotides are TGTGCCAGCAGCCCAGGGGGGGGAGTCGCAGAAAAACTGTTTTTT.

The rearrangement links TRBV4-3 to TRBJ2-1; perhaps TRBD2 as D (6 bases). With 0 bases removed from V and 5 bases from J, the gap between germline ends came to 17 bases. The CDR3 is 17 amino acids. Germline values: CDR1 LGHNA, CDR2 YSLEER. CDR3 DNA sequence: TGCGCCAGCAGCCAAGAGGGCCCGGGGACTCACAACAATGAGCAGTTCTTC. Translating it yields CASSQEGPGTHNNEQFF.

The rearrangement uses TRBV7-6 and TRBJ2-5; weak D call: TRBD2 (5 bases). Germline-derived CDR1 and CDR2 are SGHVS and FNYEAQ. The ends were cut back, 3 bases at V and 2 bases at J, with 10 bases in the middle. There are 14 residues in the CDR3. CDR3 in amino acids: CASSFRGIQETQYF. The CDR3 DNA sequence: TGTGCCAGCAGCTTTCGAGGGATTCAAGAGACCCAGTACTTC. The whole variable domain, filled in from reference TRBV7-6 and TRBJ2-5, reads GAGVSQSPRYKVTKRGQDVALRCDPISGHVSLYWYRQALGQGPEFLTYFNYEAQQDKSGLPNDRFSAERPEGSISTLTIQRTEQRDSAMYRCASSFRGIQETQYFGPGTRLLVL.

The V call is TRBV7-2, the J call TRBJ1-1; D is ambiguous. CDR3 length equals 13 residues. Germline CDR1 reads SGHTA; CDR2 reads FQGNSA. V gave up 1 base and J gave up 3 bases, with 6 bases separating them. CDR3 residues: CASSLGVDTEAFF. CDR3 DNA sequence: TGTGCCAGCAGCTTAGGGGTGGACACTGAAGCTTTCTTT.

Comments on this clone: Other DNA sequences of this sample code for an identical CDR3. This sequence joins TRBV7-2 and TRBJ2-7; 8 positions agree with TRBD1. The CDR3 runs to 14 residues. The V segment lost 5 bases and the J segment 5 bases; nucleotides outside the gene matches: 8. Germline CDR1 SGHTA, CDR2 FQGNSA. The CDR3 spells CASSIRQGPNEQYF. In nucleotides, the CDR3 is TGTGCCAGCAGCATTCGACAGGGGCCTAACGAGCAGTACTTC. Combining the CDR3 with reference TRBV7-2 and TRBJ2-7 gives the whole variable domain GAGVSQSPSNKVTEKGKDVELRCDPISGHTALYWYRQSLGQGLEFLIYFQGNSAPDKSGLPSDRFSAERTGGSVSTLTIQRTQQEDSAVYLCASSIRQGPNEQYFGPGTRLTVT.

CDR3 amino acids: CASSFGAGKETQYF. Written as DNA, the CDR3 is TGCGCCAGCAGCTTCGGGGCAGGGAAAGAGACCCAGTACTTC. The chain is built from TRBV5-1 and TRBJ2-5, with D perhaps TRBD1 or TRBD2 (5 bases each). Trimming left V 2 bases short and J 3 bases short, with 11 bases between. This CDR3 is built from 14 residues. The germline CDR1 and CDR2 sequences are SGHRS and YFSETQ.

This clone has only one observation. The J gene is TRBJ2-5, the V gene TRBV7-9, with D perhaps TRBD2 (6 bases). The CDR3 spans 16 residues. Trimming cost V 5 bases and J 2 bases, with 18 bases left between them. Germline V gene lookup returns CDR1 SEHNR and CDR2 FQNEAQ (reference sequence). This CDR3 is CASSGFVGEDQETQYF. CDR3 coding DNA: TGTGCCAGCAGCGGCTTTGTGGGGGAGGATCAAGAGACCCAGTACTTC.

The chain combines TRBV27 with TRBJ1-4, with TRBD1 matching over 7 bases. Germline V CDR1 and CDR2: MNHEY, SMNVEV (reference sequence). J was trimmed by 8 bases and V by 4 bases; bases with no gene match: 7. The CDR3 has 14 residues. The CDR3 DNA sequence: TGTGCCAGCAGTTGGGACAGCCTCGGGGAAAAACTGTTTTTT. Translated, it gives CASSWDSLGEKLFF.

This chain joins TRBV6-6 and TRBJ2-5, with 9 bases aligning to TRBD2. Germline values: CDR1 MNHNY, CDR2 SVGAGI (reference sequence). This CDR3 has 15 residues. Trimming at V came to 3 bases and at J to 2 bases, leaving 4 bases not matched to a gene. The CDR3 bases are TGTGCCAGCAGTTATGCGGGGGGGTCACAAGAGACCCAGTACTTC. Amino acid sequence: CASSYAGGSQETQYF.

This chain joins TRBV2 and TRBJ2-5; 12 nucleotides line up with TRBD2. The CDR3 spans 15 residues. V gave up 4 bases and J gave up 4 bases; unmatched junction bases: 4. Germline-derived CDR1 and CDR2 are SNHLY and FYNNEI. In DNA form, the CDR3 reads TGTGCCAGCAGTGGACTAGCGGGGGTTGTAGAGACCCAGTACTTC. This sequence encodes CASSGLAGVVETQYF.